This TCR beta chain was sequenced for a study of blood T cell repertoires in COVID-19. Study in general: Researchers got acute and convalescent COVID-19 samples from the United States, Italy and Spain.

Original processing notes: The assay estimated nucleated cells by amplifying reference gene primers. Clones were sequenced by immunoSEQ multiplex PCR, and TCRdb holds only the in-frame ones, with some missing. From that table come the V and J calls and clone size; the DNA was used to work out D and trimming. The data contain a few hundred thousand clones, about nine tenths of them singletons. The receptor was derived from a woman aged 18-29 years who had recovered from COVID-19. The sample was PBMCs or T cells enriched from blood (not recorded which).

The CDR3 spells CASSVTGSTGELFF. The CDR3 DNA reads as TGTGCCAGCAGCGTAACGGGGTCAACCGGGGAGCTGTTTTTT. This rearrangement joins TRBV9 to TRBJ2-2; maybe TRBD2 (5 bases). Trimming shortened V by 1 base and J by 5 bases, and 9 bases separated the two germline ends. Germline CDR1 is SGDLS and CDR2 is YYNGEE. The CDR3 extends over 14 amino acids.